This TCR beta chain originates from a study of T-cell reconstitution after alpha-beta-depleted transplantation in children. Study conclusions and caveats: Reportedly, only several hundred clones from non-depleted graft cells drove alpha-beta T-cell counts at about two months.

This sample's TCRbeta library carried unique molecular identifier barcodes. TCRdb redid the calling of the PCR reads with MiXCR, one entry per CDR3 protein. The sample includes about 350,000 distinct CDR3 sequences, around 15% of them seen just once. This clonotype was seen a handful of times. Antigen unknown. Losses at the gene ends were 2 bases for V and 4 bases for J; bases not matched to a gene: 5. Per germline, CDR1 SGHTA and CDR2 FQGNSA. This CDR3 has 15 amino acids. This receptor was obtained from a male patient between 2 and 15 years old who had a stem cell transplant for acute lymphoblastic leukemia, so the T cells may come from the graft donor. Sequencing used PBMCs, mostly from graft donor cells, obtained 360 days after TCRalphabeta/CD19-depleted stem cell transplant. The rearrangement joins TRBV7-2 to TRBJ2-7, with 10 positions matching TRBD2. The CDR3 here is CASSLPSGSEYEQYF. CDR3 sequence (DNA): TGTGCCAGCAGCTTACCTAGCGGGAGTGAGTACGAGCAGTACTTC.